One T cell receptor (beta chain) is described in this entry. Its target is unknown. TCR beta was sequenced from blood CD8+ and CD4+ T cells. TEMRA cells underwent FACS enrichment and CD8+ and CD4+ T cells underwent negative isolation. The data derive from a study of CD8 T cells in Susac syndrome. Notes on the study in general: The authors acknowledged that the study's TCR sequencing and HLA analysis involved relatively few individuals.

The CDR3 spans 17 residues. Trimming took off 0 bases at V and 0 bases at J, with 17 bases between the two ends. Germline V lookup: CDR1 GTSNPN, CDR2 SVGIG (reference sequence). The RNA input was about 0.5 to 1 ug, and it was reverse transcribed with random hexamers. By means of immunoSEQ multiplex PCR, TCR beta CDR3 spanning 54 Vbeta and 13 Jbeta underwent amplification. In TCRdb, the immunoSEQ multiplex PCR reads were re-called with MiXCR into one record per CDR3 protein. The sample records hundreds of thousands of distinct CDR3 sequences, about 93% being singletons. The V gene is TRBV30, the J gene TRBJ1-1; D is unresolved. This clonotype originated in a human donor with multiple sclerosis. Sequenced sample: CD4+ T cells from PBMCs. CDR3 loop: CAWSVPTTRFVNTEAFF. CDR3 DNA: TGTGCCTGGAGTGTACCGACCACGCGATTCGTGAACACTGAAGCTTTCTTT.